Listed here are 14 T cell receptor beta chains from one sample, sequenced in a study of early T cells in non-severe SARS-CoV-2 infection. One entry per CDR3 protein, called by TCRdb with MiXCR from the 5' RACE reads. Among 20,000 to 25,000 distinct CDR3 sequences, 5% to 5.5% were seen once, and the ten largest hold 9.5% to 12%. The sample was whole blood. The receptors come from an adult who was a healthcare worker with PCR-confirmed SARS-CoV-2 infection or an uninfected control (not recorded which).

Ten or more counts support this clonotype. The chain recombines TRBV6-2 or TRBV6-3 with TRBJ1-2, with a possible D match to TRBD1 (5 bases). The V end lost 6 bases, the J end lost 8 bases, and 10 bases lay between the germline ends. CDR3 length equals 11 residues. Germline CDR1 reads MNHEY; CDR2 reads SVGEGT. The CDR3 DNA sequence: TGTGCCAGCAGCAACCGGGACGGCTACACCTTC. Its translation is CASSNRDGYTF.

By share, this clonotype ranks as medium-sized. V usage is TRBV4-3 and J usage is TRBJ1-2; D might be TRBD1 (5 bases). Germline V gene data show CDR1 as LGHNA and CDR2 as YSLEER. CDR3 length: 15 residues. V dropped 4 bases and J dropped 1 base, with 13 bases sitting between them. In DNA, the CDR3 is TGCGCCAGCAGCCCCGCTAAGGGACTTAACTATGGCTACACCTTC. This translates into CASSPAKGLNYGYTF.

The CDR3 nucleotides read TGTGCCAGCAGCCTCAGAGACAGGGCGGGTTACAATGAGCAGTTCTTC. Amino acids: CASSLRDRAGYNEQFF. The chain uses TRBV11-2 and TRBJ2-1, with 7 bases matching TRBD1. The CDR3 consists of 16 residues. CDR1 and CDR2 from the germline V gene are SGHAT and FQNNGV. V dropped 5 bases and J dropped 4; count of bases not matched to a gene: 11.

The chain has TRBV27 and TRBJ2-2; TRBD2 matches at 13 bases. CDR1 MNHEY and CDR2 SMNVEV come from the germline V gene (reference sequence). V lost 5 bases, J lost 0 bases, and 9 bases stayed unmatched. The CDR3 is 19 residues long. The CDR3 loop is CASSKRTSGSSANTGELFF. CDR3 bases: TGTGCCAGCAGTAAACGGACTAGCGGGAGCTCAGCGAACACCGGGGAGCTGTTTTTT.

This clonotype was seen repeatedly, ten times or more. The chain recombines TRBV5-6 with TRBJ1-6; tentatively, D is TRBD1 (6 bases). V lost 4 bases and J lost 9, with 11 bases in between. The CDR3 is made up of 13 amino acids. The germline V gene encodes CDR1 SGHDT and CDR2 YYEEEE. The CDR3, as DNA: TGTGCCAGCAGCCCGGACAGCGGTTCACCCCTCCACTTT. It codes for CASSPDSGSPLHF. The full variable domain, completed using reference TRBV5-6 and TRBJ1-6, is DAGVTQSPTHLIKTRGQQVTLRCSPKSGHDTVSWYQQALGQGPQFIFQYYEEEERQRGNFPDRFSGHQFPNYSSELNVNALLLGDSALYLCASSPDSGSPLHFGNGTRLTVT.

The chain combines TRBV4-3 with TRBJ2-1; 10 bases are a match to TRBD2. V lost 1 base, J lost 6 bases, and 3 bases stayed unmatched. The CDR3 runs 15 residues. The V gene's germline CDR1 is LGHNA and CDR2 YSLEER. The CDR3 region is CASSQALAGVNEQFF. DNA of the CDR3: TGCGCCAGCAGCCAAGCGCTAGCGGGAGTCAATGAGCAGTTCTTC.

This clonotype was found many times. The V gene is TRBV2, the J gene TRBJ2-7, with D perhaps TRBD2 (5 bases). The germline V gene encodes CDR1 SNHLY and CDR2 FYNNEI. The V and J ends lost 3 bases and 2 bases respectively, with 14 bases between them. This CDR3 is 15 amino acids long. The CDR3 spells CASSEGRGYPYEQYV. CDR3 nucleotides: TGTGCCAGCAGTGAGGGTCGGGGATACCCCTACGAGCAGTACGTC.

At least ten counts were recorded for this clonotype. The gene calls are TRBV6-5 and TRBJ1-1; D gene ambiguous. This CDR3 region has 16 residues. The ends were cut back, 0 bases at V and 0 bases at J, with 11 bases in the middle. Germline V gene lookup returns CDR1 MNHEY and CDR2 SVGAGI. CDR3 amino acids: CASSYSYLEMNTEAFF. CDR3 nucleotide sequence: TGTGCCAGCAGTTACTCGTACCTAGAAATGAACACTGAAGCTTTCTTT.

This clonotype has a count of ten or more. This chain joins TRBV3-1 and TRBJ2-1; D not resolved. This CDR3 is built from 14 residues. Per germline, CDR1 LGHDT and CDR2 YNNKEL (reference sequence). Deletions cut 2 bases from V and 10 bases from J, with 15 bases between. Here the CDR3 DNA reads TGTGCCAGCAGCCAACTAAACAGCCATAACGAGCAGTTCTTC. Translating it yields CASSQLNSHNEQFF.

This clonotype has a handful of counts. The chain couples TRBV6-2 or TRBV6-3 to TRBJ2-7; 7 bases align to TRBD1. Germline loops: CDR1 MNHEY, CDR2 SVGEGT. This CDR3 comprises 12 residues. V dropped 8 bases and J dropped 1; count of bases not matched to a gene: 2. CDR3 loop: CASEGQSYEQYF. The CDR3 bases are TGTGCCAGCGAGGGACAGTCCTACGAGCAGTACTTC.

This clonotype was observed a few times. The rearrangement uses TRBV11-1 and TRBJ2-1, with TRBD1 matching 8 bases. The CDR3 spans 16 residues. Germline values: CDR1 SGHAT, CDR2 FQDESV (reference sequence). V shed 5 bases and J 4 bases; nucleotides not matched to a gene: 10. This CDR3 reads CASSQRQGAGYNEQFF. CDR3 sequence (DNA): TGTGCCAGCAGCCAACGGCAGGGGGCTGGGTACAATGAGCAGTTCTTC.

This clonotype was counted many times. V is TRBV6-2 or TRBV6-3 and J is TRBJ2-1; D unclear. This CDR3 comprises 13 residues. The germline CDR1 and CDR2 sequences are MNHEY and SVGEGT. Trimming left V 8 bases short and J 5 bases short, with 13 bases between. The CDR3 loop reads CASSEKENNEQFF. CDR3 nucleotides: TGTGCCAGCTCGGAGAAAGAAAACAATGAGCAGTTCTTC.

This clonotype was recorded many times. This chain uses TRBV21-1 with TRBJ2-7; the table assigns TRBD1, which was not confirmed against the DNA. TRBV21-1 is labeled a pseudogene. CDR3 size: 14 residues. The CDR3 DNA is TGTGCCAGCAGCGGGGACAGGGGGTTCTACGAGCAGTACGTC. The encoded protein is CASSGDRGFYEQYV.

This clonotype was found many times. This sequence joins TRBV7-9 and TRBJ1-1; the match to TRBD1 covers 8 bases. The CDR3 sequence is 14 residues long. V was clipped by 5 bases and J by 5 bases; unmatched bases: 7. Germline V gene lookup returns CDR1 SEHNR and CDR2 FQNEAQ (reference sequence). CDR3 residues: CASSIGQGDTEAFF. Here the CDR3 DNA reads TGTGCCAGCAGCATCGGACAGGGTGATACTGAAGCTTTCTTT.